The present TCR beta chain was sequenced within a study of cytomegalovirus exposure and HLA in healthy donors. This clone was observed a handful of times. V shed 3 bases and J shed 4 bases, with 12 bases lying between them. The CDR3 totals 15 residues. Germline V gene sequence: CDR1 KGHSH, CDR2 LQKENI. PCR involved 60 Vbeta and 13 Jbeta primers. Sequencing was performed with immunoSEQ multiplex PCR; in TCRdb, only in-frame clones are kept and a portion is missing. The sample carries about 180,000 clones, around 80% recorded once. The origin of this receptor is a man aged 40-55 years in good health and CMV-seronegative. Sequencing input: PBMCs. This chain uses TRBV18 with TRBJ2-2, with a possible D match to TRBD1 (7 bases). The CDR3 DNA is TGTGCCAGCTCACCGGACAGGAGGGGCACCGGGGAGCTGTTTTTT. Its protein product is CASSPDRRGTGELFF.